These 8 T cell receptor beta chains originate from one sample sequenced in a study of T cell repertoires in cytomegalovirus infection. Using its own MiXCR run on the reads, TCRdb lists one record per CDR3 protein. The sample comprises about 300,000 distinct CDR3 sequences, about 9.1% of which are singletons, and around 2.5% rests with the top ten. Material: PBMCs. All receptors derive from a human donor in good health (CMV status not recorded). Some clones in this sample may be carry-over from other donors' samples.

This clonotype occurred many times. The junction and the germline gene differ at one end; a read error may be behind it. The chain joins TRBV7-2 to TRBJ1-6, with 8 bases that match TRBD1. The CDR3 length is 15 residues. Germline CDR1 reads SGHTA; CDR2 reads FQGNSA. CDR3 region: CASSLGQGGSRPLHF. The CDR3 nucleotides read TGTGCCAGCAGTTTAGGACAGGGAGGATCTCGTCCCCTCCACTTT.

This chain uses TRBV20-1 with TRBJ2-7; D is tentatively TRBD1 or TRBD2 (5 bases each). This CDR3 contains 13 residues. Per the germline V gene, CDR1 is DFQATT and CDR2 is SNEGSKA (reference sequence). V lost 0 bases and J 3 bases, leaving 9 bases between the germline ends. CDR3: CSARDRELYEQYF. DNA for the CDR3: TGCAGTGCTAGAGACAGGGAGCTCTACGAGCAGTACTTC.

There are many counts of this clonotype. This sequence joins TRBV7-8 and TRBJ1-1, with 8 bases identical to TRBD1. From germline, CDR1 is SGHVS and CDR2 FQNEAQ. The CDR3 is 16 amino acids. The V gene end was trimmed by 6 bases and the J gene end by 0 bases; junction bases not matched to a gene: 9. CDR3 protein: CASSLQGVGVNTEAFF. CDR3 sequence (DNA): TGTGCCAGCAGTCTACAGGGGGTGGGCGTGAACACTGAAGCTTTCTTT.

This clonotype was detected ten times or more. J is TRBJ2-5 and V is TRBV2, with D perhaps being TRBD1 or TRBD2 (6 bases each). V was cut by 4 bases and J by 1 base, with 13 bases left in between. The length of the CDR3 is 15 residues. Germline V gives CDR1 SNHLY, CDR2 FYNNEI. As DNA, the CDR3 is TGTGCCAGCAGTGCGTGGGGGGCCCCCCAAGAGACCCAGTACTTC. Protein product: CASSAWGAPQETQYF.

J is TRBJ1-1 and V is TRBV20-1; TRBD1 might be the D (6 bases). Germline V lookup: CDR1 DFQATT, CDR2 SNEGSKA (reference sequence). CDR3 length equals 14 residues. V lost 5 bases to trimming and J lost 4 bases, with 17 bases between them. CDR3 DNA sequence: TGCAGTGCTTTGAGGGGGGGCGCTGGCACTGAAGCTTTCTTT. Protein product: CSALRGGAGTEAFF.

This clonotype was recorded at least ten times. This chain uses TRBV14 with TRBJ1-2, with unresolved D. Germline V gene sequence: CDR1 SGHDN, CDR2 FVKESK. V was shortened by 1 base and J by 0 bases, with 15 bases between the two germline ends. The CDR3 sequence is 17 residues long. CDR3 DNA: TGTGCCAGCAGCCAAGTACCGGGTCCTCGAACTAACTATGGCTACACCTTC. Translated, it gives CASSQVPGPRTNYGYTF.

This clonotype was detected ten times or more. V gene TRBV7-2 combines with J gene TRBJ2-5, with D unclear. V dropped 1 base and J dropped 3 bases, with 9 bases sitting between them. CDR3 length: 14 amino acids. CDR1 and CDR2 (germline): SGHTA, FQGNSA. CDR3 in DNA: TGTGCCAGCAGCTTAGTATCGGTTAAAGAGACCCAGTACTTC. The encoded protein is CASSLVSVKETQYF.

This clonotype appeared many times. The chain employs TRBV29-1 and TRBJ1-1; D unclear. V lost 4 bases, J lost 3 bases, and 9 bases lay in between. CDR3 size: 12 residues. Germline CDR1 SQVTM, CDR2 ANQGSEA. Here the CDR3 DNA reads TGCAGCGTTGGGAATTCCGACACTGAAGCTTTCTTT. Translating gives CSVGNSDTEAFF.